The 28 T cell receptor beta chains below come from one sample, sequenced in a study of PD-1 blockade in mismatch repair-deficient tumors listed by TCRdb under 2017. Library preparation used the immunoSEQ multiplex PCR assay. What TCRdb holds here is the immuneACCESS table cut down to in-frame rearrangements. Part of the clones is not present; checked against another copy, under half of the missing clones reflect an unresolved V gene, and the others are unexplained. This sample is represented by about 49,000 clones; under 85% of them were singletons. The ten largest clones represent around 3.3% of the sample. The meaning of the sample's time point label: peripheral blood before pembrolizumab. Sequenced here: PBMCs, sampled before pembrolizumab treatment. The receptors were sampled from an adult with mismatch repair-deficient cancer.

CDR3 sequence: CASSFDSSAKNIQYF. As DNA, the CDR3 is TGTGCCAGCAGCTTCGACAGCTCTGCCAAAAACATTCAGTACTTC. The rearrangement links TRBV7-2 to TRBJ2-4; possibly TRBD1 for D (5 bases). Germline CDR1 reads SGHTA; CDR2 reads FQGNSA. Trimming took off 3 bases at V and 1 base at J, with 10 bases between the two ends. The CDR3 is 15 amino acids. The whole variable domain, filled in from reference TRBV7-2 and TRBJ2-4, reads GAGVSQSPSNKVTEKGKDVELRCDPISGHTALYWYRQSLGQGLEFLIYFQGNSAPDKSGLPSDRFSAERTGGSVSTLTIQRTQQEDSAVYLCASSFDSSAKNIQYFGAGTRLSVL.

The CDR3 nucleotides read TGCAGTGCTCCCTTTCGGTATTTT. Encoded protein: CSAPFRYF. This chain connects TRBV20-1 to TRBJ2-3; D uncertain. The germline gives CDR1 DFQATT, CDR2 SNEGSKA (reference sequence). The CDR3 totals 8 residues. The V end lost 5 bases, the J end lost 14 bases, and 8 bases lay between the germline ends.

This chain connects TRBV19 to TRBJ2-3; 14 bases agree with TRBD2. CDR1 and CDR2 from the germline V gene are LNHDA and SQIVND (reference sequence). The CDR3 consists of 20 residues. After removal of 5 bases from V and 0 bases from J, the junction contained 13 bases not matched to a gene. The CDR3 reads CASSLRLAGGLSTSTDTQYF. The CDR3 nucleotides are TGTGCCAGTAGTCTGAGACTAGCGGGAGGGCTGAGTACTAGCACAGATACGCAGTATTTT.

In its sample, this clone ranks as medium-sized (0.01 to 0.1%). This chain links TRBV2 with TRBJ1-1; 9 bases match TRBD1. Unmatched junction bases numbered 9, after V lost 6 bases and J lost 4 bases. Germline lookup yields CDR1 SNHLY and CDR2 FYNNEI. This CDR3 comprises 15 residues. The CDR3 sequence: CASSGGTGRLTEAFF. CDR3 DNA: TGTGCCAGCAGCGGCGGGACAGGGCGGCTCACTGAAGCTTTCTTT.

The rearrangement joins TRBV7-9 to TRBJ2-7; possibly TRBD2 for D (6 bases). The CDR3 loop spans 15 amino acids. From germline, CDR1 is SEHNR and CDR2 FQNEAQ (reference sequence). Trimming shortened V by 2 bases and J by 1 base, and 12 bases separated the two germline ends. The CDR3 loop is CASSLMRDGSYEQYF. The CDR3 region has the DNA TGTGCCAGCAGCTTAATGCGGGACGGATCCTACGAGCAGTACTTC.

The chain is built from TRBV5-4 and TRBJ2-7; D gene uncertain. Trimming shortened V by 1 base and J by 2 bases, and 10 bases separated the two germline ends. Looked up from germline, CDR1 is SGHNT and CDR2 is YYREEE (reference sequence). The CDR3 runs to 14 residues. CDR3 amino acids: CASSLRVNPYEQYF. The CDR3 DNA reads TGTGCCAGCAGCTTGAGGGTCAACCCCTACGAGCAGTACTTC.

This rearrangement joins TRBV19 to TRBJ1-1; no reliable D call. The germline V gene encodes CDR1 LNHDA and CDR2 SQIVND (reference sequence). The CDR3 sequence is 13 residues long. Deletions cut 0 bases from V and 5 bases from J, with 7 bases between. In DNA, the CDR3 is TGTGCCAGTAGTATAGATGAGGGAACTGAAGCTTTCTTT. Translated, it gives CASSIDEGTEAFF.

This clone is a singleton in its sample. This chain uses TRBV6-5 with TRBJ2-7, with 8 bases lining up with TRBD2. The CDR3 runs 13 residues. The V gene's germline CDR1 is MNHEY and CDR2 SVGAGI. The ends lost 6 bases at V and 3 bases at J; junction bases unmatched: 4. CDR3 amino acids: CASSVGLDYEQYF. DNA of the CDR3: TGTGCCAGCAGCGTGGGACTAGACTACGAGCAGTACTTC.

The V call is TRBV27, the J call TRBJ1-5; the match to TRBD1 covers 8 bases. This CDR3 is built from 12 residues. Germline V gives CDR1 MNHEY, CDR2 SMNVEV (reference sequence). The ends lost 10 bases at V and 2 bases at J; junction bases unmatched: 1. CDR3 coding DNA: TGTGCCACAGGGGGCGGCAATCAGCCCCAGCATTTT. This encodes CATGGGNQPQHF.

The J gene is TRBJ2-1, the V gene TRBV7-3, with a tentative D call TRBD2 (6 bases). In germline, CDR1 is SGHTA, CDR2 FQGTGA. V shed 5 bases and J shed 7 bases, with 15 bases lying between them. This CDR3 spans 14 amino acids. This CDR3 is CASSPGRAGNEQFF. In nucleotides, the CDR3 is TGTGCCAGCAGCCCGGGGCGGGCGGGAAATGAGCAGTTCTTC.

J is TRBJ2-2 and V is TRBV2; no reliable D call. The germline V gene has CDR1 SNHLY and CDR2 FYNNEI. The V and J ends lost 4 bases and 0 bases respectively, with 9 bases between them. This CDR3 region has 15 residues. DNA for the CDR3: TGTGCCAGCAGTGGGTCTAGGTCGAACACCGGGGAGCTGTTTTTT. Encoded protein: CASSGSRSNTGELFF.

The chain employs TRBV19 and TRBJ2-7, with 8 bases lining up with TRBD1. Per germline, CDR1 LNHDA and CDR2 SQIVND (reference sequence). The CDR3 sequence is 12 residues long. V gave up 9 bases and J gave up 6 bases; unmatched junction bases: 7. Here the CDR3 DNA reads TGTGCCAGCTCCCCAGGGGGCGGCGAGCAGTACTTC. This codes for CASSPGGGEQYF.

The chain is built from TRBV16 and TRBJ2-2; D is perhaps TRBD1 (5 bases). Trimming took off 4 bases at V and 9 bases at J, with 12 bases between the two ends. This CDR3 contains 13 residues. Germline V gene data show CDR1 as KGHSY and CDR2 as FQNENV. CDR3 loop: CASSRLADRELFF. CDR3 sequence (DNA): TGTGCCAGCAGCCGACTTGCGGACAGGGAGCTGTTTTTT. Supplemented by reference TRBV16 and TRBJ2-2, the full variable domain reads GEEVAQTPKHLVRGEGQKAKLYCAPIKGHSYVFWYQQVLKNEFKFLISFQNENVFDETGMPKERFSAKCLPNSPCSLEIQATKLEDSAVYFCASSRLADRELFFGEGSRLTVL.

The rearrangement uses TRBV5-4 and TRBJ2-7; 7 nucleotides agree with TRBD2. The junction had 7 bases not matched to a gene; V was cut back by 4 bases and J by 0 bases. This CDR3 has 15 residues. Looked up from germline, CDR1 is SGHNT and CDR2 is YYREEE (reference sequence). The CDR3 loop reads CASSPGGGSSYEQYF. The CDR3 DNA is TGTGCCAGCAGCCCTGGCGGCGGGAGCTCCTACGAGCAGTACTTC.

The chain has TRBV29-1 and TRBJ2-1; a weak D match, TRBD2 (5 bases). Germline CDR1 reads SQVTM; CDR2 reads ANQGSEA. Trimming shortened V by 4 bases and J by 4 bases, and 20 bases separated the two germline ends. This CDR3 contains 16 residues. The CDR3 DNA reads as TGCAGCGTTGTCTTCTTTAAGCGGACCCAATACAATGAGCAGTTCTTC. Protein sequence: CSVVFFKRTQYNEQFF.

V is TRBV6-1 and J is TRBJ1-5; 8 bases are shared with TRBD1. V lost 5 bases and J lost 7; bases outside the gene matches: 7. The CDR3 sequence is 14 residues long. Per the germline V gene, CDR1 is MNHNS and CDR2 is SASEGT. The chain's CDR3 is CASSKDRDGQPQHF. CDR3 bases: TGTGCCAGCAGTAAGGACAGGGATGGACAGCCCCAGCATTTT.

This clone is labeled medium-sized. V and J are TRBV7-2 and TRBJ2-7, with TRBD2 identical over 7 bases. The CDR3 totals 14 residues. Germline CDR1 is SGHTA and CDR2 is FQGNSA. After removal of 0 bases from V and 6 bases from J, the junction contained 5 bases not matched to a gene. DNA of the CDR3: TGTGCCAGCAGCTTAGCGGGGGGGGATACCGAGCAGTACTTC. Amino acids: CASSLAGGDTEQYF.

This clone has a single count. The chain is built from TRBV7-3 and TRBJ2-7; no definite D call. CDR3 length equals 12 residues. CDR1 and CDR2 (germline): SGHTA, FQGTGA. V gave up 4 bases and J gave up 3 bases, with 7 bases separating them. CDR3 in amino acids: CASSSRRYEQYF. In DNA form, the CDR3 reads TGTGCCAGCAGCTCCCGGCGCTACGAGCAGTACTTC. Full variable domain (rest looked up from reference TRBV7-3 and TRBJ2-7): GAGVSQTPSNKVTEKGKYVELRCDPISGHTALYWYRQSLGQGPEFLIYFQGTGAADDSGLPNDRFFAVRPEGSVSTLKIQRTERGDSAVYLCASSSRRYEQYFGPGTRLTVT.

V gene TRBV6-5 combines with J gene TRBJ2-2; D unclear. V lost 2 bases and J lost 1, with 11 bases in between. The CDR3 contains 16 residues. Germline V gene data show CDR1 as MNHEY and CDR2 as SVGAGI. The CDR3 DNA is TGTGCCAGCAGTTACGACGCCCGACGGAACACCGGGGAGCTGTTTTTT. This encodes CASSYDARRNTGELFF.

The chain is built from TRBV19 and TRBJ1-5; possibly TRBD1 for D (6 bases). Trimming took off 7 bases at V and 6 bases at J, with 16 bases between the two ends. The CDR3 totals 14 residues. Germline loops: CDR1 LNHDA, CDR2 SQIVND (reference sequence). The CDR3 DNA follows: TGTGCCAGTAAGGGGAGGGGGGGCTCTCAGCCCCAGCATTTT. Protein product: CASKGRGGSQPQHF.

The chain has TRBV11-3 and TRBJ2-1; the D is unclear. Germline V gives CDR1 SGHNT, CDR2 YENEEA. The CDR3 has 12 residues. Trimming shortened V by 2 bases and J by 7 bases, and 6 bases separated the two germline ends. Here the CDR3 DNA reads TGTGCCAGCAGCTTAAGTACAAATGAGCAGTTCTTC. Translated, it gives CASSLSTNEQFF.

The chain joins TRBV19 to TRBJ2-3; D may be TRBD2 (5 bases). Germline CDR1 reads LNHDA; CDR2 reads SQIVND (reference sequence). The CDR3 is made up of 16 amino acids. V lost 7 bases, J lost 0 bases, and 17 bases lay in between. The CDR3 here is CASTTFGAASTDTQYF. The DNA of the CDR3 is TGTGCCAGTACCACATTTGGAGCGGCCAGCACAGATACGCAGTATTTT.

This clone was found a few times. V gene TRBV7-9 combines with J gene TRBJ1-1; D uncertain. Germline V gene sequence: CDR1 SEHNR, CDR2 FQNEAQ (reference sequence). V shed 3 bases and J shed 10 bases, with 15 bases lying between them. This CDR3 is 13 amino acids long. The CDR3 is CASSFDPGAGAFF. CDR3 DNA: TGTGCCAGCAGCTTCGACCCAGGAGCCGGAGCTTTCTTT.

The genes are TRBV7-9 and TRBJ1-2; D is unresolved. The CDR3 covers 14 residues. The V gene lost 1 base and the J gene lost 0 bases, with 6 bases spanning the gap. CDR1 and CDR2 (germline): SEHNR, FQNEAQ (reference sequence). CDR3 sequence: CASSLDGANYGYTF. The CDR3 DNA follows: TGTGCCAGCAGCTTAGACGGAGCTAACTATGGCTACACCTTC.

This chain uses TRBV6-1 with TRBJ2-1, with D uncertain. The CDR3 sequence is 15 residues long. Germline lookup yields CDR1 MNHNS and CDR2 SASEGT. Deletions cut 4 bases from V and 9 bases from J, with 19 bases between. Here the CDR3 DNA reads TGTGCCAGCAGTGGGGTGGGATCGGAAGTAGGTGAGCAGTTCTTC. Protein product: CASSGVGSEVGEQFF.

This sequence joins TRBV30 and TRBJ1-1, with no clear D. V lost 8 bases to trimming and J lost 1 base, with 8 bases between them. This CDR3 has 11 residues. Germline V lookup: CDR1 GTSNPN, CDR2 SVGIG (reference sequence). CDR3 sequence reads: CAGERNTEAFF. CDR3 coding DNA: TGTGCCGGAGAAAGGAACACTGAAGCTTTCTTT.

This clone was detected a few times. The V call is TRBV6-5, the J call TRBJ2-1; 9 bases match TRBD2. V lost 4 bases, J lost 6 bases, and 7 bases stayed unmatched. Germline lookup yields CDR1 MNHEY and CDR2 SVGAGI. This CDR3 region has 15 residues. The CDR3 bases are TGTGCCAGCAGTTTTGCGGGAGGGGTTCGCAATGAGCAGTTCTTC. Protein: CASSFAGGVRNEQFF.

The V and J genes are TRBV2 and TRBJ2-3, with 13 bases matching TRBD2. There are 18 residues in the CDR3. V was pared by 4 bases and J by 3 bases, with 10 bases of the junction left unmatched. The germline gives CDR1 SNHLY, CDR2 FYNNEI. CDR3 amino acids: CASSGSGLAGPLTDTQYF. The DNA of the CDR3 is TGTGCCAGCAGTGGATCGGGACTAGCGGGACCCCTTACAGATACGCAGTATTTT.